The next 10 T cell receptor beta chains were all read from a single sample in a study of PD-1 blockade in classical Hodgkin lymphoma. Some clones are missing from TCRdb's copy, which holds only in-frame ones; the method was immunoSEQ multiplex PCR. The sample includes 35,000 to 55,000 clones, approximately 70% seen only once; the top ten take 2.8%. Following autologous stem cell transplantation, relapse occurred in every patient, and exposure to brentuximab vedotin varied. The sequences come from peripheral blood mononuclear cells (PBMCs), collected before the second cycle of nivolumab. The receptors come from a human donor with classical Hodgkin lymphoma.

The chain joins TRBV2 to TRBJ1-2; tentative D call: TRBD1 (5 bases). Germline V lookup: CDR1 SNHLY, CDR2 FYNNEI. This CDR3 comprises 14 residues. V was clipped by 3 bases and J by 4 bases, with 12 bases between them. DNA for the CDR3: TGTGCCAGCAGTGAGAGCCGGGGCCTCTATGGCTACACCTTC. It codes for CASSESRGLYGYTF. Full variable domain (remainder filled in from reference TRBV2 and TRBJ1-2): EPEVTQTPSHQVTQMGQEVILRCVPISNHLYFYWYRQILGQKVEFLVSFYNNEISEKSEIFDDQFSVERPDGSNFTLKIRSTKLEDSAMYFCASSESRGLYGYTFGSGTRLTVV.

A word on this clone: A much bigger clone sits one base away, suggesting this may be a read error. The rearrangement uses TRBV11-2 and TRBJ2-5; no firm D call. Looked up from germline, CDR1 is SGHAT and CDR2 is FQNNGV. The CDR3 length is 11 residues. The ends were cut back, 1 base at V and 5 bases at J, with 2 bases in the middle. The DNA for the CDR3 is TGTGCCAGCAGCTTAGGCGAGACCCAGTACTTC. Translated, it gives CASSLGETQYF.

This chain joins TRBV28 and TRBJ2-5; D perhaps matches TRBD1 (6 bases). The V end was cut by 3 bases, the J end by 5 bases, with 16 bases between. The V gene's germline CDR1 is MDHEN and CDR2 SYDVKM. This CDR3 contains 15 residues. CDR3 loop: CASSFIDPRGETQYF. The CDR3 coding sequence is TGTGCCAGCAGTTTTATTGACCCCAGGGGTGAGACCCAGTACTTC.

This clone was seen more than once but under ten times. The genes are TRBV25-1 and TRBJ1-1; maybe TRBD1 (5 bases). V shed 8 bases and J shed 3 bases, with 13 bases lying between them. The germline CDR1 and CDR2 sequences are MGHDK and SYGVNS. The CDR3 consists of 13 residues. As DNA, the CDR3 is TGTGCCAGCGCCCGGGGGGGGTACACTGAAGCTTTCTTT. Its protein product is CASARGGYTEAFF.

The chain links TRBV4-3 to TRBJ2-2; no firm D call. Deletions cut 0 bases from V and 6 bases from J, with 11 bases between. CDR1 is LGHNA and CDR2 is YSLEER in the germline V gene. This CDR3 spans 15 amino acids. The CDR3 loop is CASSQDVSRAGELFF. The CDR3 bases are TGCGCCAGCAGCCAAGATGTTTCAAGGGCCGGGGAGCTGTTTTTT.

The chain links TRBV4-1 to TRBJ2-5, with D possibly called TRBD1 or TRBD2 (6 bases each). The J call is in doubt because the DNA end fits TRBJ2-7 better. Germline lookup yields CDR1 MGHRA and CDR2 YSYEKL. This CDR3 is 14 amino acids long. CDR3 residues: CASSRVAGGGEQYF. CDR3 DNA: TGCGCCAGCAGCCGGGTCGCTGGAGGGGGCGAGCAGTACTTC.

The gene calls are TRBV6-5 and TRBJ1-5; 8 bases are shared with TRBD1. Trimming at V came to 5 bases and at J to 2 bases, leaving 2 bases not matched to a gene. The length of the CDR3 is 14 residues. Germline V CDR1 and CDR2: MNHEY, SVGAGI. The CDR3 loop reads CASSEDRGNQPQHF. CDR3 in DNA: TGTGCCAGCAGTGAGGACAGGGGCAATCAGCCCCAGCATTTT.

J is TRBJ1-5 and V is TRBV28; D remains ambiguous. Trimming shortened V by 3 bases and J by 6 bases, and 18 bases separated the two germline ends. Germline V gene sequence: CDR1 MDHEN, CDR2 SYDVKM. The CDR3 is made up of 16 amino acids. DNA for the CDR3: TGTGCCAGCAGTTTTACCGGACTCCCACTTGGTCAGCCCCAGCATTTT. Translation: CASSFTGLPLGQPQHF.

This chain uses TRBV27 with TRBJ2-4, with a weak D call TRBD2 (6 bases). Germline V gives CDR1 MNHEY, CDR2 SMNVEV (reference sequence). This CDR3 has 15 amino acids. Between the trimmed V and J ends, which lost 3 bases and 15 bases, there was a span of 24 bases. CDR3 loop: CASSFSGTAGSRPYF. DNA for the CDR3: TGTGCCAGCAGTTTCTCCGGGACTGCGGGGAGTCGGCCGTACTTC.

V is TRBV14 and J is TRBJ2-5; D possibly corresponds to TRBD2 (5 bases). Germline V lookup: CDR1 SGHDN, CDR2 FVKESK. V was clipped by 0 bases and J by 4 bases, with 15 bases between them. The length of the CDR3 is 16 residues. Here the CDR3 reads CASSQETPLAVETQYF. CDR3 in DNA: TGTGCCAGCAGCCAAGAAACGCCCCTAGCAGTAGAGACCCAGTACTTC.